In this sample, the clone carrying this TCR beta chain turned up a few times. The entry originates in a study of T-cell reconstitution after alpha-beta-depleted transplantation in children. The CDR3 runs 17 residues. Losses at the gene ends were 4 bases for V and 4 bases for J; bases not matched to a gene: 13. Germline V CDR1 and CDR2: SEHNR, FQNEAQ (reference sequence). For TCRbeta, the library was prepared with unique molecular identifiers. One entry per CDR3 protein, called by TCRdb with MiXCR from the PCR reads. Here the sample spans roughly 220,000 distinct CDR3 sequences, about 8.2% being singletons.

This chain uses TRBV7-9 with TRBJ2-1; 7 bases align to TRBD2. The material sequenced was PBMCs, mostly from graft donor cells, taken 360 days after TCRalphabeta/CD19-depleted stem cell transplant. The receptor was isolated from a male patient under 10 years old who had a stem cell transplant for acute myeloid leukemia, so the T cells may come from the graft donor. CDR3 amino acids: CASSWRLASLGYNEQFF. As DNA, the CDR3 is TGTGCCAGCAGCTGGAGACTAGCCTCTCTGGGATACAATGAGCAGTTCTTC.